This T cell receptor (beta chain) was documented in a study of T cell repertoires in cytomegalovirus infection. Whole-study context: CMV epitopes in the study were HLA-C-restricted (recently identified) and HLA-B-restricted (well studied). TCR beta signatures that were public indicated CMV infection and matching HLA type. Findings and limits, study-wide: The ex vivo response was dominated by HLA-C-restricted CMV-specific TCR beta clonotypes.

As for this clonotype: Its specificity is unknown.

MiXCR, run by TCRdb on the reads, gives a single entry per CDR3 protein. The sample records under 40,000 distinct CDR3 sequences, about 48% being singletons. The junction had 6 bases not matched to a gene; V was cut back by 0 bases and J by 4 bases. Per germline, CDR1 SGHVS and CDR2 FNYEAQ. The CDR3 length is 15 residues. The receptor's source is a human donor in good health (CMV status not recorded). Some clones in this sample may be carry-over from other donors' samples. The input for sequencing was CD8+ T cells from cultured PBMCs, taken from culture after CMV antigen stimulation. The chain employs TRBV7-6 and TRBJ2-7; 7 nucleotides match TRBD2. This CDR3 reads CASSLAVGEGYEQYF. As DNA, the CDR3 is TGTGCCAGCAGCTTAGCGGTGGGGGAGGGATACGAGCAGTACTTC.